Reported below is one T cell receptor (beta chain). It has no known antigen specificity. Per-base qualities were not stored, and no clone one base away is much larger. The source of the sample is a study of T cell responses to AZD1222 COVID-19 vaccine (dated by TCRdb to the early 2020s). Concerning the study at large: AZD1222 recipients with second doses at about 4 weeks or about 12 weeks were pooled, because spike-specific TCR depth and breadth did not differ between schedules. TCR sequencing covered more than 230 trial participants: 200 to 210 given two doses of AZD1222 and 26 given two doses of MenACWY control vaccine. Trial participants were enrolled by age into 18-55, 56-69 and 70-plus year subgroups, with approximately 150, 30 and 60 TCR-sequenced participants respectively.

The CDR3 regions of human TCRbeta chains were analyzed by immunosequencing. The paper's processing steps were these. Repertoire TCRs were checked for matches against a reference library of SARS-CoV-2-specific TCRs that had been generated using the MIRA antigen-specificity platform. Breadth was defined as the fraction of unique TCRs that were SARS-CoV-2-associated. Depth was defined as the fraction of total T cells that were SARS-CoV-2-associated. Using the MIRA data, each spike-specific TCR was mapped to the spike region that the TCR reacts to and placed in a CD4 or CD8 class. Log10-transformed breadth and depth values were compared by one-way ANOVA with Sidak's multiple comparisons tests. Sourced from immuneACCESS, this table was stored by TCRdb with only in-frame sequences that have V and J called. A share of the clones is absent; for the studies checked, an unresolved V gene accounts for under half, and the remainder has no known explanation. D and trimming come from the DNA, and the V and J calls and clone size come from that table. This sample gives some 150,000 clones in total; 89% of them show up just once. The top ten hold about 3% of the sample.

In the paper's terms, the time point label means: baseline before first vaccination. Vaccinee samples were obtained from the UK trials COV001 and COV002, which included a single-blind randomized controlled phase 2/3 trial of AZD1222 (ChAdOx1 nCoV-19) in healthy adults. For TCRbeta chain sequencing, PBMC samples were collected from trial participants at day 0 and at day 28 after the second dose. V ends up 2 bases short and J 5 bases short, with an unmatched junction base count of 9. The germline V gene (reference sequence) specifies MNHEY as CDR1 and SMNVEV as CDR2. The CDR3 contains 16 residues, cysteine and phenylalanine counted. Of all the DNA, just the CDR3 is kept, 48 bases in frame from base 1. Beyond this particular receptor, the publication reports: Most participants were white British and females outnumbered males, and the authors suggested that clonal diversity may have been underestimated. A significant rise in spike-specific TCR breadth and depth was observed after two AZD1222 doses relative to day 0 and relative to MenACWY recipients. In the small 56-69-year group, the increase in depth fell short of significance, most likely because of low power. CD4 TCRs associated with the vaccine covered the entire spike protein, and the dominant responses were in regions 160-218 and 743-854. Nearly half of unique spike-specific TCRs reportedly recognized epitopes outside regions mutated in the B.1.351 and B.1.1.7 variants. Because no day 14 peak-response samples were available, repertoires were characterized only after the peak T cell response. Conclusions about previously exposed vaccinees are limited, since just six AZD1222 recipients were seropositive for SARS-CoV-2 at baseline.

The chain was built from TRBV27 and TRBJ1-2; a stretch of 9 junction bases matches TRBD1. Sequenced material: peripheral blood, taken on day 0 of AZD1222 vaccination. The TCR comes from an adult in good health. The nucleotides are TGTGCCAGCAGTTTAAGAACAGGGGGCGCGTATTATGGCTACACCTTC. It is translated as CASSLRTGGAYYGYTF.